The 32 T cell receptor beta chains below come from one sample, sequenced in a study of cytomegalovirus exposure and HLA in healthy donors. PCR amplification relied on 60 Vbeta primers (plus 13 Jbeta primers). TCRdb's table, derived via immunoSEQ multiplex PCR, lists solely in-frame clones and lacks some. Altogether some 190,000 clones are present, approximately 80% being singletons, with the ten largest covering 3.4%. Material: PBMCs. The source of these receptors is a man aged 35-49 years in good health and CMV-seropositive.

The rearrangement joins TRBV19 to TRBJ2-3, with 7 bases aligning to TRBD1. Losses at the gene ends were 5 bases for V and 3 bases for J; bases not matched to a gene: 8. This CDR3 is 15 amino acids long. The germline V gene has CDR1 LNHDA and CDR2 SQIVND (reference sequence). CDR3 DNA: TGTGCCAGTAGTCCAGAGGGGGCAGGGACAGATACGCAGTATTTT. Translated: CASSPEGAGTDTQYF.

The rearrangement joins TRBV2 to TRBJ2-1, with 9 bases aligning to TRBD1. With V trimmed by 5 bases and J by 9 bases, 2 bases remained unmatched. CDR3 length: 12 residues. Looked up from germline, CDR1 is SNHLY and CDR2 is FYNNEI. The CDR3 sequence is CASSQGQGEQFF. The CDR3 DNA sequence: TGTGCCAGCAGTCAGGGACAGGGTGAGCAGTTCTTC.

This chain connects TRBV5-1 to TRBJ2-2; TRBD2 matches 11 bases. The V gene end was trimmed by 5 bases and the J gene end by 0 bases; junction bases not matched to a gene: 24. This CDR3 region has 23 residues. CDR1 is SGHRS and CDR2 is YFSETQ in the germline V gene. The CDR3 loop is CASSRRVARRLAGPSSNTGELFF. The CDR3 DNA is TGCGCCAGCAGTAGAAGGGTTGCCCGGCGACTAGCGGGACCCTCTTCGAACACCGGGGAGCTGTTTTTT.

This chain joins TRBV7-6 and TRBJ1-1; tentative D call: TRBD1 (5 bases). Germline CDR1 and CDR2: SGHVS and FNYEAQ. Between the trimmed V and J ends, which lost 5 bases and 0 bases, there was a span of 13 bases. The CDR3 is made up of 15 amino acids. Here the CDR3 reads CASSPLAGVNTEAFF. CDR3 DNA sequence: TGTGCCAGCAGCCCTCTGGCGGGGGTGAACACTGAAGCTTTCTTT.

This clone turned up a few times. The chain employs TRBV7-9 and TRBJ2-7, with TRBD2 identical over 12 bases. CDR3 size: 15 residues. V lost 4 bases and J lost 5; bases outside the gene matches: 6. Germline CDR1 and CDR2: SEHNR and FQNEAQ (reference sequence). CDR3 residues: CASSSQLAGGHEQYF. The DNA of the CDR3 is TGTGCCAGCAGCTCCCAACTAGCGGGGGGCCACGAGCAGTACTTC.

The J gene is TRBJ1-1, the V gene TRBV11-2, with 8 bases aligning to TRBD1. Unmatched junction bases numbered 7, after V lost 5 bases and J lost 8 bases. Germline CDR1 is SGHAT and CDR2 is FQNNGV. This CDR3 comprises 13 residues. Written as DNA, the CDR3 is TGTGCCAGCAGCCGAGGACAGGGTCGAGAAGCTTTCTTT. Its protein product is CASSRGQGREAFF.

J is TRBJ1-4 and V is TRBV19; D may be TRBD1 (5 bases). V was trimmed by 7 bases and J by 3 bases, leaving 18 bases between them. Germline CDR1 and CDR2: LNHDA and SQIVND (reference sequence). This CDR3 region has 16 residues. The CDR3 DNA reads TGTGCCAGTACCGGACCCGCCAGGGCTGCTAATGAAAAACTGTTTTTT. Translating gives CASTGPARAANEKLFF.

This clone showed up just a few times. This rearrangement joins TRBV7-8 to TRBJ2-5; D gene unclear. Looked up from germline, CDR1 is SGHVS and CDR2 is FQNEAQ. The CDR3 extends over 13 amino acids. V was shortened by 1 base and J by 2 bases, with 5 bases between the two germline ends. The CDR3 reads CASSLDRQETQYF. The CDR3 bases are TGTGCCAGCAGCTTAGACAGACAAGAGACCCAGTACTTC.

In this sample, this clone turned up once. The V gene is TRBV6-1, the J gene TRBJ2-5, with 10 nucleotides matching TRBD1. CDR3 length: 14 amino acids. CDR1 and CDR2 (germline): MNHNS, SASEGT. Trimming removed 4 bases from V and 5 bases from J; junction bases left unmatched: 4. The CDR3 is CASSVDRGPETQYF. The DNA for the CDR3 is TGTGCCAGCAGTGTCGACAGGGGGCCTGAGACCCAGTACTTC.

The chain combines TRBV28 with TRBJ2-7, with TRBD1 matching over 8 bases. Germline CDR1 reads MDHEN; CDR2 reads SYDVKM. V gave up 4 bases and J gave up 2 bases; unmatched junction bases: 4. This CDR3 contains 14 residues. The CDR3 DNA reads TGTGCCAGCAGTTCGACAGGGGAGACCTACGAGCAGTACTTC. Its protein is CASSSTGETYEQYF.

The chain carries TRBV29-1 and TRBJ1-5; unclear D gene. CDR3 length: 13 residues. Deletions cut 4 bases from V and 6 bases from J, with 13 bases between. Germline V lookup: CDR1 SQVTM, CDR2 ANQGSEA. In nucleotides, the CDR3 is TGCAGCGTTGGAGGAGGGCTCGGTCAGCCCCAGCATTTT. Amino acid sequence: CSVGGGLGQPQHF.

The V and J genes are TRBV11-2 and TRBJ1-2, with 7 bases aligning to TRBD1. The V segment lost 5 bases and the J segment 10 bases; nucleotides outside the gene matches: 10. The V gene's germline CDR1 is SGHAT and CDR2 FQNNGV. This CDR3 contains 13 residues. The CDR3: CASSPGTELYYTF. CDR3 in DNA: TGTGCCAGCAGCCCTGGGACAGAACTATACTACACCTTC.

V is TRBV19 and J is TRBJ2-2; D not resolved. There are 12 residues in the CDR3. CDR1 is LNHDA, CDR2 SQIVND, per germline (reference sequence). Trimming stripped 3 bases from V and 8 bases from J, with 7 bases between. CDR3 nucleotides: TGTGCCAGTAGTATGAGGTGGGGGGAGCTGTTTTTT. Translated: CASSMRWGELFF.

The J gene is TRBJ2-7, the V gene TRBV7-3, with TRBD2 matching 8 bases. The germline gives CDR1 SGHTA, CDR2 FQGTGA. Trimming at V came to 5 bases and at J to 4 bases, leaving 10 bases not matched to a gene. The CDR3 covers 15 residues. As DNA, the CDR3 is TGTGCCAGCAGCCCTAAGGGGCGGGAGGATTACGAGCAGTACTTC. Translation gives CASSPKGREDYEQYF. Based on the CDR3 plus reference TRBV7-3 and TRBJ2-7, the full variable domain is GAGVSQTPSNKVTEKGKYVELRCDPISGHTALYWYRQSLGQGPEFLIYFQGTGAADDSGLPNDRFFAVRPEGSVSTLKIQRTERGDSAVYLCASSPKGREDYEQYFGPGTRLTVT.

The J gene is TRBJ2-3, the V gene TRBV5-1; the D gene is possibly TRBD2 (6 bases). V was trimmed by 4 bases and J by 4 bases, leaving 13 bases between them. CDR1 is SGHRS and CDR2 is YFSETQ in the germline V gene. The CDR3 runs 14 residues. The CDR3 DNA sequence: TGCGCCAGCAGCCGACAGTCGGGGGCAGATACGCAGTATTTT. Translating gives CASSRQSGADTQYF.

The genes are TRBV5-1 and TRBJ2-7, with D unclear. This CDR3 spans 11 amino acids. V lost 3 bases, J lost 3 bases, and 4 bases lay in between. Germline V gene lookup returns CDR1 SGHRS and CDR2 YFSETQ. DNA for the CDR3: TGCGCCAGCAGCTATAACTACGAGCAGTACTTC. It specifies CASSYNYEQYF.

The chain joins TRBV29-1 to TRBJ2-5; 12 bases agree with TRBD2. The CDR3 has 16 amino acids. J gave up 4 bases and V 6 bases, and 12 bases lay outside the gene matches. The germline CDR1 and CDR2 sequences are SQVTM and ANQGSEA. CDR3 sequence: CSVRRLAGAGGETQYF. CDR3 coding DNA: TGCAGCGTCCGGAGACTAGCGGGGGCTGGGGGAGAGACCCAGTACTTC.

This clone was seen a few times. CDR3 in DNA: TGTGCCAGCTCCAAAGGCGGGGCGGGTTATGAAGCTTTCTTT. Residues: CASSKGGAGYEAFF. The rearrangement links TRBV6-5 to TRBJ1-1, with TRBD1 as a possible D gene (5 bases). V was clipped by 8 bases and J by 7 bases, with 20 bases between them. CDR3 length: 14 residues. Germline CDR1 MNHEY, CDR2 SVGAGI.

In its sample, this clone was seen a few times. The gene calls are TRBV5-7 and TRBJ2-2; 9 nucleotides match TRBD1. TRBV5-7 qualifies as an ORF whose function is uncertain. The CDR3 totals 17 residues. Trimming removed 0 bases from V and 2 bases from J; junction bases left unmatched: 5. In DNA, the CDR3 is TGTGCCAGCAGCTTGGAAGCGACAGGGGGAAACACCGGGGAGCTGTTTTTT. The encoded protein is CASSLEATGGNTGELFF.

J is TRBJ1-2 and V is TRBV6-1; 7 bases match TRBD1. This CDR3 is built from 14 residues. The germline gives CDR1 MNHNS, CDR2 SASEGT. Trimming at V came to 7 bases and at J to 1 base, leaving 6 bases not matched to a gene. CDR3 bases: TGTGCCAGCACAGGACAGGCGAATAACTATGGCTACACCTTC. This sequence encodes CASTGQANNYGYTF.

This clone came up once. CDR3 sequence: CASSHLFGTGVYNEQFF. The CDR3 DNA follows: TGCGCCAGCAGCCACCTCTTCGGGACAGGGGTCTACAATGAGCAGTTCTTC. The genes are TRBV4-3 and TRBJ2-1; TRBD1 aligns across 10 bases. CDR3 length: 17 residues. Unmatched junction bases numbered 8, after V lost 3 bases and J lost 3 bases. Germline CDR1 and CDR2: LGHNA and YSLEER.

The V and J genes are TRBV7-6 and TRBJ1-4; no clear D gene. The CDR3 totals 14 residues. Trimming removed 3 bases from V and 5 bases from J, with 10 bases in between. Germline CDR1 is SGHVS and CDR2 is FNYEAQ. CDR3 DNA: TGTGCCAGCAGCTTGGCTGAACTAAATGAAAAACTGTTTTTT. It specifies CASSLAELNEKLFF.

V and J are TRBV29-1 and TRBJ1-2, with 8 bases matching TRBD1. Germline lookup yields CDR1 SQVTM and CDR2 ANQGSEA. The V segment lost 3 bases and the J segment 4 bases; nucleotides outside the gene matches: 10. CDR3 length equals 15 residues. The CDR3 coding sequence is TGCAGCGTTGAGGGTTCGGACAGGGCCCTCTATGGCTACACCTTC. This sequence encodes CSVEGSDRALYGYTF.

The rearrangement links TRBV6-1 to TRBJ2-2; 9 bases line up with TRBD2. This CDR3 spans 16 amino acids. Germline V gene sequence: CDR1 MNHNS, CDR2 SASEGT. V lost 4 bases, J lost 4 bases, and 7 bases stayed unmatched. In DNA, the CDR3 is TGTGCCAGCAGTGGGTATAGCGGGAGAAGCACCGGGGAGCTGTTTTTT. It codes for CASSGYSGRSTGELFF.

The gene calls are TRBV7-9 and TRBJ1-1, with D perhaps TRBD1 (5 bases). V gave up 5 bases and J gave up 5 bases, with 21 bases separating them. CDR1 is SEHNR and CDR2 is FQNEAQ in the germline V gene (reference sequence). CDR3 length: 16 amino acids. Written as DNA, the CDR3 is TGTGCCAGCAGCCCTTGGGGCGGGGTTCTCGGAACTGAAGCTTTCTTT. This sequence encodes CASSPWGGVLGTEAFF.

The chain couples TRBV7-9 to TRBJ2-5; maybe TRBD1 (6 bases). The CDR3 has 14 amino acids. Trimming cost V 3 bases and J 1 base, with 9 bases left between them. The germline V gene encodes CDR1 SEHNR and CDR2 FQNEAQ (reference sequence). Here the CDR3 DNA reads TGTGCCAGCAGCTTTTGGGGGCTCCAAGAGACCCAGTACTTC. It encodes CASSFWGLQETQYF. The variable domain in full, with the rest retrieved from reference TRBV7-9 and TRBJ2-5, is DTGVSQNPRHKITKRGQNVTFRCDPISEHNRLYWYRQTLGQGPEFLTYFQNEAQLEKSRLLSDRFSAERPKGSFSTLEIQRTEQGDSAMYLCASSFWGLQETQYFGPGTRLLVL.

As regards this clone: At one of its ends the junction is not consistent with the germline gene, which may arise from a read error. V is TRBV7-9 and J is TRBJ2-6; possibly TRBD1 for D (5 bases). The CDR3 sequence is 16 residues long. Germline CDR1 reads SEHNR; CDR2 reads FQNEAQ (reference sequence). In nucleotides, the CDR3 is TGTTCCAGCAGCTTAGTCAGGGACTCTGGGGCCAACGTCCTGACTTTC. It specifies CSSSLVRDSGANVLTF.

V and J are TRBV4-2 and TRBJ1-3; D gene unclear. V was shortened by 0 bases and J by 2 bases, with 8 bases between the two germline ends. The CDR3 totals 15 residues. The V gene's germline CDR1 is LGHNA and CDR2 YNFKEQ. CDR3: CASSQDRGPGNTIYF. The CDR3 DNA follows: TGTGCCAGCAGCCAAGATCGAGGGCCTGGAAACACCATATATTTT.

J is TRBJ2-4 and V is TRBV7-2; D unclear. The CDR3 consists of 13 residues. V was cut by 5 bases and J by 0 bases, with 5 bases left in between. Germline loops: CDR1 SGHTA, CDR2 FQGNSA. CDR3 loop: CASSVLAKNIQYF. The CDR3 bases are TGTGCCAGCAGCGTCCTAGCCAAAAACATTCAGTACTTC. Based on the CDR3 plus reference TRBV7-2 and TRBJ2-4, the full variable domain is GAGVSQSPSNKVTEKGKDVELRCDPISGHTALYWYRQSLGQGLEFLIYFQGNSAPDKSGLPSDRFSAERTGGSVSTLTIQRTQQEDSAVYLCASSVLAKNIQYFGAGTRLSVL.

As to this clone: Other DNA sequences in the same sample also yield this CDR3. The chain carries TRBV5-1 and TRBJ1-1; possible D gene TRBD1, 6 bases. CDR1 SGHRS and CDR2 YFSETQ come from the germline V gene. The CDR3 has 14 residues. Trimming removed 0 bases at V and 0 bases at J, with 6 bases between. The DNA for the CDR3 is TGCGCCAGCAGCTTGGAGGGGGTGAACACTGAAGCTTTCTTT. Translated, it gives CASSLEGVNTEAFF.

The V gene is TRBV4-1, the J gene TRBJ2-1; D possibly corresponds to TRBD2 (6 bases). The CDR3 sequence is 14 residues long. V shed 4 bases and J shed 4 bases, with 11 bases lying between them. Germline assignment: CDR1 MGHRA and CDR2 YSYEKL. The CDR3 here is CASSPAGWYNEQFF. The CDR3 bases are TGCGCCAGCAGCCCTGCGGGGTGGTACAATGAGCAGTTCTTC.

The chain has TRBV19 and TRBJ1-4; D is perhaps TRBD1 (5 bases). V lost 5 bases and J lost 0, with 10 bases in between. The germline gives CDR1 LNHDA, CDR2 SQIVND (reference sequence). The CDR3 length is 15 residues. The CDR3 nucleotides are TGTGCCAGTAGTCTGGGGGGAACAACTAATGAAAAACTGTTTTTT. Its protein product is CASSLGGTTNEKLFF.